This T cell receptor (beta chain) was sequenced during a study of shared T cell receptors in the human thymus. Measured with immunoSEQ multiplex PCR; TCRdb has only the in-frame clones, and not every one. The sample has hundreds of thousands of clones, 87% seen once. CDR3 length equals 16 residues. V was trimmed by 0 bases and J by 5 bases, leaving 13 bases between them. From germline, CDR1 is MNHNY and CDR2 SVGAGI (reference sequence). The sample also formed part of further work on human thymus T cells.

The source of this sequence is a boy younger than two with a congenital heart defect. The chain recombines TRBV6-6 with TRBJ2-2; tentatively, D is TRBD2 (7 bases). Sequencing was carried out using thymocytes. CDR3 region: CASSYSRGGATGELFF. The CDR3 DNA follows: TGTGCCAGCAGTTACTCGAGAGGGGGGGCTACCGGGGAGCTGTTTTTT.